These 19 T cell receptor beta chains were all obtained from the same sample, sequenced in a study of T cell responses to AZD1222 COVID-19 vaccine. Using immunoSEQ multiplex PCR, the repertoire was profiled, and TCRdb retains in-frame clones only, with some absent. The sample shows roughly 120,000 clones, approximately 89% of them seen only once. Sequenced material: peripheral blood, taken on day 0 of AZD1222 vaccination. The receptors originated from an adult in good health.

This clone has more than one count but fewer than ten. The V and J genes are TRBV6-5 and TRBJ2-7; 9 nucleotides align to TRBD1. V shed 2 bases and J 3 bases; nucleotides not matched to a gene: 2. CDR1 and CDR2 from the germline V gene are MNHEY and SVGAGI. The CDR3 is made up of 14 amino acids. CDR3 coding DNA: TGTGCCAGCAGTTACCGGGACAGGGTCTACGAGCAGTACTTC. Translated: CASSYRDRVYEQYF.

V and J are TRBV6-5 and TRBJ1-2; D not resolved. Germline CDR1 MNHEY, CDR2 SVGAGI. The CDR3 sequence is 11 residues long. V dropped 4 bases and J dropped 7 bases, with 7 bases sitting between them. For the CDR3, the DNA is TGTGCCAGCAGTTCTCCGCGTGGCTACACCTTC. Translating gives CASSSPRGYTF.

This clone is a singleton in its sample. The chain links TRBV7-3 to TRBJ2-2; a weak D match, TRBD1 (5 bases). CDR3 size: 12 residues. CDR1 is SGHTA and CDR2 is FQGTGA in the germline V gene. The ends were cut back, 8 bases at V and 4 bases at J, with 8 bases in the middle. The CDR3 sequence is CASGAGTGELFF. CDR3 coding DNA: TGTGCCAGCGGGGCAGGCACCGGGGAGCTGTTTTTT.

The chain is built from TRBV5-1 and TRBJ2-1; D is unresolved. The V gene's germline CDR1 is SGHRS and CDR2 YFSETQ. The CDR3 is made up of 14 amino acids. Trimming removed 0 bases from V and 1 base from J, with 5 bases in between. CDR3 nucleotide sequence: TGCGCCAGCAGCTTGGAGGGTTCCTACAATGAGCAGTTCTTC. Translated, it gives CASSLEGSYNEQFF.

This chain connects TRBV6-2 or TRBV6-3 to TRBJ1-5; 8 bases match TRBD1. This CDR3 has 15 amino acids. Trimming took 5 bases from V and 2 from J; bases not matched to a gene: 5. Per germline, CDR1 MNHEY and CDR2 SVGEGT. The CDR3 bases are TGTGCCAGCAGTCAGGGACAGGTTGGCAATCAGCCCCAGCATTTT. It translates to CASSQGQVGNQPQHF.

The chain couples TRBV2 to TRBJ1-2, with D hard to call. This CDR3 spans 14 amino acids. The germline CDR1 and CDR2 sequences are SNHLY and FYNNEI. V shed 4 bases and J shed 4 bases, with 13 bases lying between them. CDR3 amino acids: CASSGDKVLYGYTF. The CDR3 DNA reads TGTGCCAGCAGTGGTGATAAGGTCCTCTATGGCTACACCTTC. The full variable domain, in which reference TRBV2 and TRBJ1-2 provide the parts outside the CDR3, is EPEVTQTPSHQVTQMGQEVILRCVPISNHLYFYWYRQILGQKVEFLVSFYNNEISEKSEIFDDQFSVERPDGSNFTLKIRSTKLEDSAMYFCASSGDKVLYGYTFGSGTRLTVV.

This clone was observed once. CDR3 bases: TGTGCCAGCAGCGTAGTGGGCAGGGCCGGTGGCTACACCTTC. It encodes CASSVVGRAGGYTF. This chain connects TRBV9 to TRBJ1-2; maybe TRBD1 (5 bases). With 0 bases removed from V and 7 bases from J, the gap between germline ends came to 13 bases. The germline CDR1 and CDR2 sequences are SGDLS and YYNGEE. The CDR3 has 14 amino acids.

The chain employs TRBV7-2 and TRBJ1-1; D might be TRBD1 (5 bases). The germline gives CDR1 SGHTA, CDR2 FQGNSA. CDR3 length: 13 amino acids. Between the trimmed V and J ends, which lost 1 base and 10 bases, there was a span of 13 bases. CDR3 region: CASSLDPGQVAFF. The CDR3 region has the DNA TGTGCCAGCAGCTTAGATCCGGGGCAGGTAGCTTTCTTT.

The V call is TRBV19, the J call TRBJ1-5, with D possibly matching TRBD1 (6 bases). Trimming took off 0 bases at V and 7 bases at J, with 13 bases between the two ends. The CDR3 length is 15 residues. CDR1 is LNHDA, CDR2 SQIVND, per germline (reference sequence). The chain's CDR3 is CASSIERGGNQPQHF. The CDR3 coding sequence is TGTGCCAGTAGTATAGAGAGGGGGGGGAACCAGCCCCAGCATTTT.

The chain combines TRBV5-1 with TRBJ1-5; D unresolved. Germline CDR1 and CDR2: SGHRS and YFSETQ. The ends were cut back, 4 bases at V and 1 base at J, with 15 bases in the middle. This CDR3 is built from 16 residues. The CDR3 loop is CASSEPEATSNQPQHF. The CDR3 DNA sequence: TGCGCCAGCAGCGAGCCGGAAGCTACCAGCAATCAGCCCCAGCATTTT.

The rearrangement links TRBV9 to TRBJ1-1, with 7 bases that match TRBD1. The junction had 5 bases not matched to a gene; V was cut back by 0 bases and J by 0 bases. The germline gives CDR1 SGDLS, CDR2 YYNGEE. There are 16 residues in the CDR3. The CDR3 DNA reads TGTGCCAGCAGCGTAGTAGCGGGACAGTTGAACACTGAAGCTTTCTTT. Translation: CASSVVAGQLNTEAFF. Full variable domain (rest looked up from reference TRBV9 and TRBJ1-1): DSGVTQTPKHLITATGQRVTLRCSPRSGDLSVYWYQQSLDQGLQFLIQYYNGEERAKGNILERFSAQQFPDLHSELNLSSLELGDSALYFCASSVVAGQLNTEAFFGQGTRLTVV.

The J gene is TRBJ1-6, the V gene TRBV28; no reliable D call. Germline V gene lookup returns CDR1 MDHEN and CDR2 SYDVKM. The CDR3 consists of 15 residues. V shed 6 bases and J shed 6 bases, with 15 bases lying between them. The CDR3, as DNA: TGTGCCAGCAGCCTTTCTCGGGGATTTAATTCACCCCTCCACTTT. Protein sequence: CASSLSRGFNSPLHF.

The V gene is TRBV11-1, the J gene TRBJ2-1; perhaps TRBD1 as D (5 bases). V was pared by 4 bases and J by 12 bases, with 22 bases between. Germline CDR1 SGHAT, CDR2 FQDESV (reference sequence). This CDR3 is 15 amino acids long. CDR3 loop: CASSSGQGDRHGQFF. The CDR3 region has the DNA TGTGCCAGCAGCTCCGGGCAGGGCGATCGCCACGGGCAGTTCTTC.

V and J are TRBV13 and TRBJ2-1; weak D call: TRBD1 (6 bases). The CDR3 has 18 residues. Germline loops: CDR1 PRHDT, CDR2 FYEKMQ (reference sequence). The V end lost 2 bases, the J end lost 0 bases, and 17 bases lay between the germline ends. This CDR3 is CASSLQHRALGSYNEQFF. The CDR3 nucleotides are TGTGCCAGCAGCTTACAACACAGGGCATTGGGCTCCTACAATGAGCAGTTCTTC.

The gene calls are TRBV2 and TRBJ1-5, with D hard to call. V was pared by 6 bases and J by 0 bases, with 6 bases between. Germline V CDR1 and CDR2: SNHLY, FYNNEI. The CDR3 has 13 residues. Here the CDR3 reads CASSPGSNQPQHF. The CDR3 coding sequence is TGTGCCAGCAGCCCGGGTAGCAATCAGCCCCAGCATTTT.

This chain uses TRBV7-2 with TRBJ1-6, with TRBD1 matching 9 bases. Germline V CDR1 and CDR2: SGHTA, FQGNSA. The CDR3 length is 16 residues. Unmatched junction bases numbered 14, after V lost 7 bases and J lost 10 bases. The DNA for the CDR3 is TGTGCCAGCACGCTACAGGGGGCGCAGGGGGTCTCACCCCTCCACTTT. Translation: CASTLQGAQGVSPLHF.

This chain connects TRBV6-2 or TRBV6-3 to TRBJ2-2; 7 bases match TRBD2. The CDR3 contains 15 residues. Trimming removed 3 bases from V and 4 bases from J; junction bases left unmatched: 5. The germline CDR1 and CDR2 sequences are MNHEY and SVGEGT. CDR3 protein: CASSYRGDPTGELFF. For the CDR3, the DNA is TGTGCCAGCAGTTATCGGGGGGACCCCACCGGGGAGCTGTTTTTT.

This rearrangement joins TRBV19 to TRBJ1-4, with D possibly called TRBD1 or TRBD2 (5 bases each). The J call is doubtful: the DNA matches TRBJ2-2 better. This CDR3 contains 15 residues. CDR1 is LNHDA and CDR2 is SQIVND in the germline V gene (reference sequence). In DNA form, the CDR3 reads TGTGCCAGTAGTAAAGATGGGTTGGGACCTGAGGAGCTGTTTTTT. Translating it yields CASSKDGLGPEELFF.

This clone was counted once. The chain uses TRBV24-1 and TRBJ2-2, with 12 bases matching TRBD1. The V gene end was trimmed by 4 bases and the J gene end by 7 bases; junction bases not matched to a gene: 9. The CDR3 consists of 17 residues. Germline V lookup: CDR1 KGHDR, CDR2 SFDVKD. CDR3 in amino acids: CATSDSSGTGGLGELFF. DNA of the CDR3: TGTGCCACCAGTGACTCGTCCGGGACAGGGGGCCTCGGGGAGCTGTTTTTT.